This passage covers 20 T cell receptor beta chains from one sample sequenced in a study of a mutant IDH1 vaccine in newly diagnosed glioma (dated by TCRdb to the early 2020s). The library came from the immunoSEQ multiplex PCR assay. What TCRdb holds here is the immuneACCESS table cut down to in-frame rearrangements. Part of the clones is not present; checked against another copy, under half of the missing clones reflect an unresolved V gene, and the others are unexplained. The sample table shows 35,000 to 40,000 clones, and roughly 92% are seen once. The ten largest clones take up 15% to 20% of the sample. The sample's time point label is to be understood as: baseline, week 1 (first vaccination visit). The treatment or condition label, as the study defines it: pre-vaccination baseline after standard-of-care therapy. This sample comprised PBMCs, obtained from a glioma patient treated with radiotherapy, temozolomide or both. The origin of the receptors is a man younger than 30 with glioma.

V usage is TRBV5-1 and J usage is TRBJ2-7, with TRBD1 identical over 7 bases. The CDR3 spans 13 residues. CDR1 SGHRS and CDR2 YFSETQ come from the germline V gene. V dropped 7 bases and J dropped 2; count of bases not matched to a gene: 6. The CDR3 loop is CASARDRAYEQYF. The CDR3 nucleotides read TGCGCCAGCGCCCGGGACAGAGCCTACGAGCAGTACTTC.

V gene TRBV18 combines with J gene TRBJ2-6, with D uncertain. The CDR3 contains 14 residues. Germline CDR1 KGHSH, CDR2 LQKENI. Trimming stripped 6 bases from V and 4 bases from J, with 10 bases between. CDR3 bases: TGTGCCAGCTCCCCGGGCCTCGGGGCCAACGTCCTGACTTTC. Its translation is CASSPGLGANVLTF.

The chain recombines TRBV5-6 with TRBJ2-1; D remains ambiguous. CDR3 length equals 15 residues. Trimming stripped 4 bases from V and 7 bases from J, with 18 bases between. CDR1 is SGHDT and CDR2 is YYEEEE in the germline V gene. The CDR3 loop reads CASSRWPNLGNEQFF. In nucleotides, the CDR3 is TGTGCCAGCAGCCGTTGGCCTAATTTGGGGAATGAGCAGTTCTTC.

The chain has TRBV4-1 and TRBJ2-7, with 11 nucleotides matching TRBD1. CDR3 length equals 15 residues. The V segment lost 6 bases and the J segment 6 bases; nucleotides outside the gene matches: 10. CDR1 MGHRA and CDR2 YSYEKL come from the germline V gene. The CDR3 region is CASSGQGARGAEQYF. The CDR3 nucleotides are TGCGCCAGCAGTGGACAGGGGGCGCGGGGGGCCGAGCAGTACTTC.

This CDR3 is CASSFPDRGAYGYTF. Written as DNA, the CDR3 is TGTGCCAGCAGCTTTCCGGACAGGGGCGCCTATGGCTACACCTTC. V and J are TRBV7-9 and TRBJ1-2; 9 bases align to TRBD1. V lost 3 bases and J lost 4; bases outside the gene matches: 6. From germline, CDR1 is SEHNR and CDR2 FQNEAQ (reference sequence). CDR3 length: 15 residues.

The chain has TRBV30 and TRBJ1-1; the D gene is possibly TRBD1 (6 bases). The ends were cut back, 1 base at V and 1 base at J, with 13 bases in the middle. The length of the CDR3 is 15 residues. Germline CDR1 and CDR2: GTSNPN and SVGIG (reference sequence). The CDR3 reads CAWSALGAANTEAFF. The CDR3 coding sequence is TGTGCCTGGAGTGCATTGGGGGCCGCGAACACTGAAGCTTTCTTT.

This chain links TRBV7-2 with TRBJ2-7; D could derive from TRBD1 or TRBD2 (5 bases each). The CDR3 sequence is 15 residues long. Germline V gene data show CDR1 as SGHTA and CDR2 as FQGNSA. V was pared by 5 bases and J by 0 bases, with 14 bases between. CDR3 nucleotides: TGTGCCAGCAGCCGGCGAGGGGTCGGCTCCTACGAGCAGTACTTC. Amino acid sequence: CASSRRGVGSYEQYF.

This clone was counted between two and nine times. The chain links TRBV19 to TRBJ1-1; D is unresolved. The CDR3 is made up of 13 amino acids. The V gene's germline CDR1 is LNHDA and CDR2 SQIVND (reference sequence). V dropped 6 bases and J dropped 1 base, with 9 bases sitting between them. DNA for the CDR3: TGTGCCAGTAGAGCTGGACGGAACACTGAAGCTTTCTTT. This translates into CASRAGRNTEAFF.

The rearrangement uses TRBV27 and TRBJ2-2; 12 bases agree with TRBD2. Trimming at V came to 0 bases and at J to 6 bases, leaving 2 bases not matched to a gene. The CDR3 is made up of 16 amino acids. CDR1 is MNHEY, CDR2 SMNVEV, per germline (reference sequence). The CDR3 DNA reads as TGTGCCAGCAGTTTATCGAGACTAGCGGGAGCCGGGGAGCTGTTTTTT. Its protein is CASSLSRLAGAGELFF.

The V call is TRBV5-1, the J call TRBJ2-1; possibly TRBD1 or TRBD2 for D (5 bases each). The CDR3 covers 11 residues. V was shortened by 4 bases and J by 10 bases, with 9 bases between the two germline ends. Germline CDR1 is SGHRS and CDR2 is YFSETQ. The CDR3 DNA follows: TGCGCCAGCAGCAAGGGACGCGAGCAGTTCTTC. Its protein is CASSKGREQFF.

V gene TRBV6-1 combines with J gene TRBJ1-5, with unresolved D. In germline, CDR1 is MNHNS, CDR2 SASEGT. Trimming left V 4 bases short and J 1 base short, with 8 bases between. This CDR3 contains 14 residues. The CDR3 sequence: CASSGRVSNQPQHF. In nucleotides, the CDR3 is TGTGCCAGCAGTGGGAGGGTGAGCAATCAGCCCCAGCATTTT.

The chain has TRBV7-9 and TRBJ1-2; D unclear. The germline gives CDR1 SEHNR, CDR2 FQNEAQ (reference sequence). V lost 3 bases, J lost 2 bases, and 10 bases lay in between. This CDR3 has 14 amino acids. The chain's CDR3 is CASSLLSLNYGYTF. Here the CDR3 DNA reads TGTGCCAGCAGCTTGCTAAGTTTAAACTATGGCTACACCTTC.

V gene TRBV28 combines with J gene TRBJ1-2, with D possibly matching TRBD1 (5 bases). The CDR3 extends over 14 amino acids. Germline V gene data show CDR1 as MDHEN and CDR2 as SYDVKM. V dropped 5 bases and J dropped 3 bases, with 13 bases sitting between them. Written as DNA, the CDR3 is TGTGCCAGCAGTGTGCTGACAGTTGACTATGGCTACACCTTC. Translating it yields CASSVLTVDYGYTF.

V usage is TRBV11-2 and J usage is TRBJ1-1; perhaps TRBD1 as D (5 bases). This CDR3 comprises 14 residues. Germline-derived CDR1 and CDR2 are SGHAT and FQNNGV. V lost 2 bases, J lost 2 bases, and 9 bases lay in between. CDR3 protein: CASSLFGGNTEAFF. The CDR3 nucleotides read TGTGCCAGCAGCTTATTTGGGGGAAACACTGAAGCTTTCTTT.

The chain joins TRBV5-1 to TRBJ2-5; 12 nucleotides align to TRBD2. The germline CDR1 and CDR2 sequences are SGHRS and YFSETQ. The CDR3 is 14 amino acids. Trimming took 4 bases from V and 5 from J; bases not matched to a gene: 3. DNA of the CDR3: TGCGCCAGCAGCCGAACTAGCGGGAGGGAGACCCAGTACTTC. Encoded protein: CASSRTSGRETQYF.

The chain is built from TRBV30 and TRBJ1-2; TRBD1 agrees at 7 bases. Germline V gene data show CDR1 as GTSNPN and CDR2 as SVGIG (reference sequence). Losses at the gene ends were 1 base for V and 8 bases for J; bases not matched to a gene: 7. This CDR3 spans 13 amino acids. This chain's CDR3 is CAWSGMGDSGYTF. CDR3 in DNA: TGTGCCTGGAGTGGGATGGGGGACAGCGGCTACACCTTC.

This sequence joins TRBV14 and TRBJ1-2; D is possibly TRBD1 (5 bases). Trimming removed 4 bases from V and 7 bases from J, with 13 bases in between. The germline V gene has CDR1 SGHDN and CDR2 FVKESK. The CDR3 totals 13 residues. The CDR3 sequence is CASSRYAGGGYTF. DNA for the CDR3: TGTGCCAGCAGCCGATACGCTGGGGGTGGCTACACCTTC.

V usage is TRBV29-1 and J usage is TRBJ2-1; 7 positions agree with TRBD2. The germline V gene has CDR1 SQVTM and CDR2 ANQGSEA. The CDR3 spans 13 residues. V was clipped by 3 bases and J by 11 bases; unmatched bases: 10. This CDR3 is CSVDPGLEQKQFF. DNA of the CDR3: TGCAGCGTTGACCCCGGACTAGAACAAAAGCAGTTCTTC.

The chain joins TRBV6-5 to TRBJ1-1, with a tentative D call TRBD1 (6 bases). In germline, CDR1 is MNHEY, CDR2 SVGAGI. The CDR3 is 12 residues long. V lost 2 bases, J lost 11 bases, and 12 bases lay in between. CDR3 sequence reads: CASSYGGTRAFF. The CDR3 nucleotides read TGTGCCAGCAGTTACGGGGGGACAAGGGCTTTCTTT.

The chain recombines TRBV6-1 with TRBJ1-2, with 7 positions matching TRBD1. Germline V lookup: CDR1 MNHNS, CDR2 SASEGT. The CDR3 runs 12 residues. Trimming took 8 bases from V and 0 from J; bases not matched to a gene: 0. The CDR3 nucleotides are TGTGCCAGCGGGACAGCTAACTATGGCTACACCTTC. Encoded protein: CASGTANYGYTF.